Following are 5 T cell receptor beta chains from one sample sequenced in a study of monozygotic twins with inflammatory bowel disease. TCRdb re-called the 5' RACE reads, yielding one record per CDR3 amino acid sequence without DNA. Here the sample table reports more than 350,000 distinct CDR3 sequences. Sequenced sample: blood. The receptors originated from a human donor with ulcerative colitis or Crohn's disease, or a healthy co-twin of an affected twin (not recorded which).

The chain links TRBV7-8 to TRBJ1-4; TCRdb indicates TRBD1, and absent DNA this call remains unverified. The CDR3 covers 19 residues. Germline V gene lookup returns CDR1 SGHVS and CDR2 FQNEAQ. This CDR3 reads CASSLGDRGPGATNEKLFF.

The chain uses TRBV15 and TRBJ2-5; TCRdb picks TRBD1, but there is no DNA to check that call. The CDR3 sequence is 15 residues long. Germline CDR1 LNHNV, CDR2 YYDKDF (reference sequence). The chain's CDR3 is CATSRESQGWETQYF.

CDR3 protein: CASSLVLPPDTQYF. The chain links TRBV7-2 to TRBJ2-3; TCRdb outputs TRBD1, but without DNA this stays unchecked. The CDR3 is 14 amino acids. CDR1 is SGHTA, CDR2 FQGNSA, per germline. Combining the CDR3 with reference TRBV7-2 and TRBJ2-3 gives the whole variable domain GAGVSQSPSNKVTEKGKDVELRCDPISGHTALYWYRQSLGQGLEFLIYFQGNSAPDKSGLPSDRFSAERTGGSVSTLTIQRTQQEDSAVYLCASSLVLPPDTQYFGPGTRLTVL.

The chain recombines TRBV7-6 with TRBJ2-2; the D call of TRBD1 rests on TCRdb alone, since no DNA is present to check it. CDR1 and CDR2 (germline): SGHVS, FNYEAQ. The CDR3 totals 17 residues. The CDR3 loop is CASSPTTGIERTGELFF.

This chain's CDR3 is CASSTGTSGIVNEQFF. V is TRBV2 and J is TRBJ2-1; there is no DNA to check the TCRdb D call of TRBD2. Germline V gives CDR1 SNHLY, CDR2 FYNNEI. CDR3 length: 16 amino acids.